This T cell receptor beta chain came from a study of cytotoxic CD8 clonotypes in ibrutinib-treated CLL. Study overall: Sample averages reached around 260,000 productive templates and almost 95,000 productive rearrangements.

Whole-study findings and limits: Sampling times differed between sustained-remission and progressing patients. Starting clonality was above that of age-matched healthy donors and tracked circulating CD8+ T-cell counts.

Trimming left V 6 bases short and J 3 bases short, with 9 bases between. The CDR3 runs 12 residues. CDR1 is SGHDT, CDR2 YYEEEE, per germline. The table came from immunoSEQ multiplex PCR; TCRdb's copy has only in-frame clones and leaves some out. The data show over 130,000 clones, 70% to 90% seen once. This clone showed up just a few times. What it recognizes is unknown. Here the sequenced sample was PBMCs, taken after 36 months of ibrutinib treatment. This TCR came from a human donor with chronic lymphocytic leukemia. The chain recombines TRBV5-6 with TRBJ1-2, with unresolved D. The CDR3 spells CASTQNYYGYTF. The CDR3 nucleotides are TGTGCCAGCACTCAGAACTACTATGGCTACACCTTC.